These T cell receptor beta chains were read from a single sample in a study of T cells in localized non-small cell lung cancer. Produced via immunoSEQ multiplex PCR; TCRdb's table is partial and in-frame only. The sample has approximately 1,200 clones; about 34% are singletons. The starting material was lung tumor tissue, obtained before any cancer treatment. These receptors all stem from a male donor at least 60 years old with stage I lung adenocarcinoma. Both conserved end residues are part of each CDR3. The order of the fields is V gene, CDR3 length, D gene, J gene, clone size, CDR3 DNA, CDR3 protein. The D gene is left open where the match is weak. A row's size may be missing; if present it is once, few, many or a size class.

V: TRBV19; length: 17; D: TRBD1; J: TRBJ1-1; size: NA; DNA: TGTGCCAGTAGTATGGACGACAGGGAGGGAACGAACACTGAAGCTTTCTTT; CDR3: CASSMDDREGTNTEAFF
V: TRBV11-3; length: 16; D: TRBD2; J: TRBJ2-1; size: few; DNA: TGTGCCAGCAGCTGGGGAGGAGCGGGGGTATTAAATGAGCAGTTCTTC; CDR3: CASSWGGAGVLNEQFF
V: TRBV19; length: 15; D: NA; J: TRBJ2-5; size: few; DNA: TGTGCCAGTAGCCCTCCAGGGGGGGCGGGAGAGACCCAGTACTTC; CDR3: CASSPPGGAGETQYF
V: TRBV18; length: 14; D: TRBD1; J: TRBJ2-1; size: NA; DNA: TGTGCCAGCTCGTCCGGGACAGGGAAGAATGAGCAGTTCTTC; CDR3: CASSSGTGKNEQFF
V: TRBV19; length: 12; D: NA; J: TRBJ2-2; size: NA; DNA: TGTGCCAGTAGTTCCCTCACCGGGGAGCTGTTTTTT; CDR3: CASSSLTGELFF
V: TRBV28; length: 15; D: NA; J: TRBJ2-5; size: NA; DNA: TGTGCCAGCAGTTTTCCGCGGGGTGGGGTCAAGACCCAGTACTTC; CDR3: CASSFPRGGVKTQYF
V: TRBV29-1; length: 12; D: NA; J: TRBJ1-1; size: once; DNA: TGCAGCGTCGGGGGTCTGAACACTGAAGCTTTCTTT; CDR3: CSVGGLNTEAFF
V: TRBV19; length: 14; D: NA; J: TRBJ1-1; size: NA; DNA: TGTGCCAGTAGCCAGGGAGGGCCGAACACTGAAGCTTTCTTT; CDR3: CASSQGGPNTEAFF
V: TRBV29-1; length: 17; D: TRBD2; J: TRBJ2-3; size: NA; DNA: TGCAGCGTCAAAGGGCTCACGGGGGGTGACCACACAGATACGCAGTATTTT; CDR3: CSVKGLTGGDHTDTQYF
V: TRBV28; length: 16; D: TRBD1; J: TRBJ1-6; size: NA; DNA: TGTGCCAGCGGGTCAATAGGTCCCAGGGGGCGATCACCCCTCCACTTT; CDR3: CASGSIGPRGRSPLHF
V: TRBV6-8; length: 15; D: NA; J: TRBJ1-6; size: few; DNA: TGTGCCAGCAGAATTAGAAGCTCCTATAATTCACCCCTCCACTTT; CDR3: CASRIRSSYNSPLHF
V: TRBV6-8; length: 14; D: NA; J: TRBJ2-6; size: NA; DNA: TGTGCCAGCAGTGGGGGGCTGGGGGCCAACGTCCTGACTTTC; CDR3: CASSGGLGANVLTF
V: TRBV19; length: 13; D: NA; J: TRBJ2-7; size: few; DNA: TGTGCCAGTAGTATAGGTAGGGGCTATGAGCAGTACTTC; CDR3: CASSIGRGYEQYF
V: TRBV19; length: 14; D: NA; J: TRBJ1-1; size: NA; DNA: TGTGCCAGTAGTATGGGAGGTCCCCGGACGGAAGCTTTCTTT; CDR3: CASSMGGPRTEAFF
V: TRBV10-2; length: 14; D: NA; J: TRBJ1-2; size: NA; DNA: TGCGCCAGCAGTGAGTCGTGGTATTTTTATGGCTACACCTTC; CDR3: CASSESWYFYGYTF
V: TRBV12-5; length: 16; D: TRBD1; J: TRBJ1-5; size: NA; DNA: TGTGCTAGTGGTTTGGTGGGACAGGGGTACAATCAGCCCCAGCATTTT; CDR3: CASGLVGQGYNQPQHF
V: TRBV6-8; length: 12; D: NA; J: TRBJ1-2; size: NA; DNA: TGTGCCAGCAGTTACAGGGGATTTGGCTACACCTTC; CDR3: CASSYRGFGYTF
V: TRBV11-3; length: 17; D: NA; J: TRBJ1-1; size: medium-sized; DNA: TGTGCCAGCAGCCCGGGGAGGAGGCAGCACATGAACACTGAAGCTTTCTTT; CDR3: CASSPGRRQHMNTEAFF
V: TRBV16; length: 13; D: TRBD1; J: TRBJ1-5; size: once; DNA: TGTGCCAGCAGTACAGGGGGAGTTCAGCCCCAGCATTTT; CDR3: CASSTGGVQPQHF
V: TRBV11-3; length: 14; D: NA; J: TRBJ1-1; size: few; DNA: TGTGCCAGCAGCCAGACAGGCGGGAACACTGAAGCTTTCTTT; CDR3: CASSQTGGNTEAFF
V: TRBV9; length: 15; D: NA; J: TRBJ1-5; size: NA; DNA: TGTGCCAGCAGCGTAGCAGGGGTTGACAATCAGCCCCAGCATTTT; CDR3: CASSVAGVDNQPQHF
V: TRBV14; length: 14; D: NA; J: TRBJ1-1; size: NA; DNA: TGTGCCAGCAGCCAAGAGGTCCGGGGCACTGAAGCTTTCTTT; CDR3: CASSQEVRGTEAFF
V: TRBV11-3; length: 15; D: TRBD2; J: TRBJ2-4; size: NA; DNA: TGTGCCAGCAGCCCCCCTAGCGGGGGGGCCAACATTCAGTACTTC; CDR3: CASSPPSGGANIQYF
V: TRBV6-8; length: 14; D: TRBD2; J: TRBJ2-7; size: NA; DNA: TGTGCCAGCACCACCCTCATGGGACTAAACGAGCAGTACTTC; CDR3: CASTTLMGLNEQYF
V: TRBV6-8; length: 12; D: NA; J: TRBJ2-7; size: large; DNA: TGTGCCAGCAGTTACCCAACCTACGAGCAGTACTTC; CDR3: CASSYPTYEQYF
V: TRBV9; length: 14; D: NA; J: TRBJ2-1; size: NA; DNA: TGTGCCAGCAGCGTAGAGACAGCTAAGAATGAGCAGTTCTTC; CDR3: CASSVETAKNEQFF
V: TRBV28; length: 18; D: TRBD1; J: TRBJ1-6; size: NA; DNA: TGTGCCAGCAGTTCCCTCGGGACAGGGACGTTTTATGGTTCACCCCTCCACTTT; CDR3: CASSSLGTGTFYGSPLHF
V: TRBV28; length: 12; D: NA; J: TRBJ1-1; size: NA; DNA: TGTGCCAGCAGTTTCGTGGGCAGACAAGCTTTCTTT; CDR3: CASSFVGRQAFF
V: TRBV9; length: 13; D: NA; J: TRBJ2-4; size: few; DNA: TGTGCCAGCAGTGTTATAGCCAAAAACATTCAGTACTTC; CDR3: CASSVIAKNIQYF
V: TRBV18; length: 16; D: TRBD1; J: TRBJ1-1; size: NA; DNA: TGTGCCAGCTCACCGTCTACCGGGACAGTGAACACTGAAGCTTTCTTT; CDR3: CASSPSTGTVNTEAFF
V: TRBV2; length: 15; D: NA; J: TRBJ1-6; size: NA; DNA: TGTGCCAGCAGTGAGTCGGGGGAGTTTAATTCACCCCTCCACTTT; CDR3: CASSESGEFNSPLHF
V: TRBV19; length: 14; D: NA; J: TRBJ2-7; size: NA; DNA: TGTGCCAGTAGTATCGGCGGGTTTTCCTACGAGCAGTACTTC; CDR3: CASSIGGFSYEQYF
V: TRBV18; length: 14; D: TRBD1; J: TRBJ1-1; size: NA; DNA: TGTGCCAGCTCACCACAGACAGGGGCCGGTGAAGCTTTCTTT; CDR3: CASSPQTGAGEAFF
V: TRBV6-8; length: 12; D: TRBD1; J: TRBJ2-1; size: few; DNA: TGTGCCAGCAGTCGGACAGGAGTTGAGCAGTTCTTC; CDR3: CASSRTGVEQFF
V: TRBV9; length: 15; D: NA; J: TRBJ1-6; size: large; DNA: TGTGCCAGCAGCGAACGAGGACAGACGAATTCACCCCTCCACTTT; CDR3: CASSERGQTNSPLHF
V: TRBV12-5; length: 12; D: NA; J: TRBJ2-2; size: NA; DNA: TGTGCTACCGCAATGAACACCGGGGAGCTGTTTTTT; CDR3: CATAMNTGELFF
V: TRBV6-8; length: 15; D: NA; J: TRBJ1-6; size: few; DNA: TGTGCCAGCAGTGTCTTCCTGCTTACGGATTCACCCCTCCACTTT; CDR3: CASSVFLLTDSPLHF
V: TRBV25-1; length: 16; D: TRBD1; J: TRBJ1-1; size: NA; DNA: TGTGCCAGCAGTGAATCTGGGACAGGGGGCACTGCTGAAGCTTTCTTT; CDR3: CASSESGTGGTAEAFF
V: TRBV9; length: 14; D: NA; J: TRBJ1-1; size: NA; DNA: TGTGCCAGCAGTCCCCGGGGGGATCATACTGAAGCTTTCTTT; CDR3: CASSPRGDHTEAFF